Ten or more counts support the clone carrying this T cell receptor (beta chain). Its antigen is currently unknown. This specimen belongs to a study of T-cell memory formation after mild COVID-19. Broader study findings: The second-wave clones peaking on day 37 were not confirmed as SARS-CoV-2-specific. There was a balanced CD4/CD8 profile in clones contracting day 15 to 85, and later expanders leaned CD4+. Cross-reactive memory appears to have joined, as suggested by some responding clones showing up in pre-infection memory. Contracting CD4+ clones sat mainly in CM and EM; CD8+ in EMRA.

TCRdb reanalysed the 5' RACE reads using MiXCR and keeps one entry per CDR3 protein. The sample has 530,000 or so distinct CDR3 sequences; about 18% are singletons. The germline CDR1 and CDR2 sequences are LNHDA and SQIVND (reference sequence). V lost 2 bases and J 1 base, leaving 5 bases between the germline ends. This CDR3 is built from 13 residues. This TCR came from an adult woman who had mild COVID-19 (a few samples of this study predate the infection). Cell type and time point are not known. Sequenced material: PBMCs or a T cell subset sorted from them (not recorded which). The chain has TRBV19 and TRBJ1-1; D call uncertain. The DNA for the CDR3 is TGTGCCAGTAGTATACGGGGGAACACTGAAGCTTTCTTT. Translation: CASSIRGNTEAFF.